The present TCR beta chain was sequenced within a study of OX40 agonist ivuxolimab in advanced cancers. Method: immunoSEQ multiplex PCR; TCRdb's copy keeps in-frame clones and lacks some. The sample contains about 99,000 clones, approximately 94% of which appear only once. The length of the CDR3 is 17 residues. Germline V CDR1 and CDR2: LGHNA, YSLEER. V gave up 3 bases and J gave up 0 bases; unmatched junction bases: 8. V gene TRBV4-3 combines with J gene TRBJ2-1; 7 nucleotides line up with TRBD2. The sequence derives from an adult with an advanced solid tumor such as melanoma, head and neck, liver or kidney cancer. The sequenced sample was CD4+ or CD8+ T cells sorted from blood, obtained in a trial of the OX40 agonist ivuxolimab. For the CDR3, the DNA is TGCGCCAGCAGCCAGACTCTAGCGGCTCGCTCCTACAATGAGCAGTTCTTC. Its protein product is CASSQTLAARSYNEQFF.